Listed below are T cell receptor beta chains from one sample, sequenced in a study of cytomegalovirus exposure and HLA in healthy donors. Sequencing used immunoSEQ multiplex PCR; TCRdb keeps in-frame clones, though not all of them. The sample lists roughly 100,000 clones, about 70% occurring once. Source material: PBMCs. The source of these receptors is a boy younger than 18 in good health and CMV-seronegative. Each CDR3 is given with its conserved first and last residue. A D gene is named only where the DNA matches it firmly. Rows give clone size only sometimes, using once, few, many, or a class for an expanded clone.

size | J | V | D | CDR3 | DNA
- | TRBJ1-2 | TRBV2 | TRBD1 | CASLRTGGALSYTF | TGTGCCAGCCTTAGAACAGGGGGCGCGTTGAGTTACACCTTC
few | TRBJ2-1 | TRBV4-3 | TRBD1 | CASSQDTGGSYNEQFF | TGCGCCAGCAGCCAAGATACAGGGGGCTCCTACAATGAGCAGTTCTTC
- | TRBJ1-5 | TRBV5-8 | - | CASQGWEEFQPQHF | TGTGCCTCCCAGGGGTGGGAAGAGTTTCAGCCCCAGCATTTT
- | TRBJ1-1 | TRBV5-6 | - | CASSLDTLTAFF | TGTGCCAGCAGCTTGGATACACTAACGGCTTTCTTT
- | TRBJ2-2 | TRBV2 | TRBD1 | CASIRDRDYTGELFF | TGTGCCAGCATTCGAGACAGGGATTATACCGGGGAGCTGTTTTTT
- | TRBJ1-2 | TRBV5-6 | TRBD1 | CASSRHRGGRYGYTF | TGTGCCAGCAGCCGGCACAGGGGAGGCAGATATGGCTACACCTTC
- | TRBJ1-5 | TRBV14 | - | CASSASLSGQPQHF | TGTGCCAGCAGCGCTTCTCTATCAGGTCAGCCCCAGCATTTT
- | TRBJ1-6 | TRBV5-1 | TRBD1 | CASSLIRTGGSPLHF | TGCGCCAGCAGCTTGATAAGGACAGGGGGCTCACCCCTCCACTTT
- | TRBJ1-5 | TRBV28 | - | CASSLQGSPNQPQHF | TGTGCCAGCAGTTTACAGGGGTCTCCCAATCAGCCCCAGCATTTT
- | TRBJ1-6 | TRBV15 | - | CATSSAYNSPLHF | TGTGCCACCAGCTCGGCCTATAATTCACCCCTCCACTTT
- | TRBJ1-4 | TRBV7-9 | - | CASSLRAGEKLFF | TGTGCCAGCAGCTTAAGGGCGGGTGAAAAACTGTTTTTT
- | TRBJ1-1 | TRBV11-2 | - | CASSLERGGAFF | TGTGCCAGCAGCTTAGAGCGCGGGGGGGCTTTCTTT
- | TRBJ2-1 | TRBV5-4 | TRBD2 | CASSLGGLAGGVNNEQFF | TGTGCCAGCAGCTTGGGAGGACTAGCGGGAGGGGTAAACAATGAGCAGTTCTTC
- | TRBJ1-5 | TRBV30 | TRBD1 | CAWSSDRGRSQPQHF | TGTGCCTGGAGTTCCGACAGGGGGCGAAGTCAGCCCCAGCATTTT
- | TRBJ1-1 | TRBV7-3 | - | CASSQQENTEAFF | TGTGCCAGCAGCCAACAGGAGAACACTGAAGCTTTCTTT
- | TRBJ2-7 | TRBV28 | - | CASSSPRTGVAYEQYF | TGTGCCAGCAGTTCGCCCCGAACGGGAGTCGCCTACGAGCAGTACTTC
- | TRBJ1-6 | TRBV5-4 | - | CASSLAGRESPLHF | TGTGCCAGCAGCTTGGCTGGCAGGGAATCACCCCTCCACTTT
- | TRBJ2-2 | TRBV30 | TRBD2 | CAWSGGGFGELFF | TGTGCCTGGAGTGGGGGGGGATTCGGGGAGCTGTTTTTT
few | TRBJ2-7 | TRBV2 | TRBD2 | CASSEERERRYEQYF | TGTGCCAGCAGTGAAGAGCGGGAGAGAAGGTACGAGCAGTACTTC
- | TRBJ1-6 | TRBV28 | - | CASSLGGWNSPLHF | TGTGCCAGCAGTTTGGGGGGATGGAATTCACCCCTCCACTTT
- | TRBJ2-7 | TRBV2 | - | CASSVRTASYEQYF | TGTGCCAGCAGTGTGAGAACCGCGTCCTACGAGCAGTACTTC
- | TRBJ2-3 | TRBV15 | - | CATSSRRALSTDTQYF | TGTGCCACCAGCAGTCGGCGGGCCCTTAGCACAGATACGCAGTATTTT
once | TRBJ1-1 | TRBV2 | - | CASSAQILNTEAFF | TGTGCCAGCAGTGCACAGATCTTGAACACTGAAGCTTTCTTT
- | TRBJ2-1 | TRBV5-1 | TRBD1 | CASSLEGQGFFF | TGCGCCAGCAGCCTAGAAGGACAGGGGTTCTTCTTC
- | TRBJ1-1 | TRBV7-8 | - | CASSLQSGLGTEAFF | TGTGCCAGCAGCTTACAATCAGGGTTGGGCACTGAAGCTTTCTTT
- | TRBJ2-7 | TRBV11-2 | - | CASSPEVPTRPYEQYF | TGTGCCAGCAGCCCAGAGGTACCCACGCGGCCATACGAGCAGTACTTC
- | TRBJ1-4 | TRBV25-1 | - | CASLGHFEKLFF | TGTGCCAGCTTGGGACACTTTGAAAAACTGTTTTTT
- | TRBJ2-1 | TRBV6-5 | - | CATTRRPRDNEQFF | TGTGCCACTACGCGACGGCCTCGGGACAATGAGCAGTTCTTC
- | TRBJ1-5 | TRBV30 | - | CAWSNRGNQPQHF | TGTGCCTGGTCAAACAGGGGCAATCAGCCCCAGCATTTT
- | TRBJ2-1 | TRBV13 | - | CASNTMGRLYNEQFF | TGTGCCAGCAATACGATGGGGAGGCTTTACAATGAGCAGTTCTTC
few | TRBJ2-1 | TRBV18 | TRBD1 | CASSPLGQGDEQFF | TGTGCCAGCTCACCATTGGGACAGGGTGATGAGCAGTTCTTC
- | TRBJ2-1 | TRBV6-4 | - | CASREVGGGLYEQFF | TGTGCCAGCAGAGAGGTGGGGGGGGGCCTCTATGAGCAGTTCTTC
- | TRBJ2-7 | TRBV5-6 | - | CASSLQGGYEQYF | TGTGCCAGCAGCTTGCAGGGAGGCTACGAGCAGTACTTC
few | TRBJ2-7 | TRBV5-1 | - | CASSLEPGYEQYF | TGCGCCAGCAGCTTGGAACCAGGATACGAGCAGTACTTC
- | TRBJ2-5 | TRBV2 | TRBD1 | CASRSGTAEYQETQYF | TGTGCCAGTAGGTCCGGGACAGCCGAGTACCAAGAGACCCAGTACTTC
- | TRBJ1-3 | TRBV7-6 | - | CASSPAGSSGNTIYF | TGTGCCAGCAGCCCCGCGGGGAGCTCTGGAAACACCATATATTTT
few | TRBJ2-7 | TRBV4-3 | - | CASSQDGQGHVEQYF | TGCGCCAGCAGCCAAGATGGGCAGGGTCATGTCGAGCAGTACTTC